This record concerns one TCR beta chain sequence. Its specificity is not known. The CDR3 is made up of 15 amino acids. V was pared by 2 bases and J by 0 bases, with 8 bases between. This sample was included in a study of a mutant IDH1 vaccine in newly diagnosed glioma. Study in general: The patients received vaccinations eight times, in weeks 1, 3, 5, 7, 11, 15, 19 and 23. Averaging around 42 years of age, treated patients were 62.5% male and around 40% female.

Time point reported: week 5, during vaccination. A single vaccine dose contained 300 ug of mutant IDH1 20-mer peptide, and topical imiquimod was used with it. TCRdb's table, derived via immunoSEQ multiplex PCR, lists solely in-frame clones and lacks some. This table has over 50,000 clones, over 70% appearing once. The rearrangement joins TRBV23-1 to TRBJ2-1; no reliable D call. TRBV23-1 is known as an ORF, though its function is uncertain. The source of this sequence is a man younger than 40 with glioma. The specimen comprised PBMCs, sampled from a glioma patient whose treatment included an IDH1 peptide vaccine. CDR3 coding DNA: TGCGCCAGCAGTCAAGGTCACGGCTCCTACAATGAGCAGTTCTTC. Protein product: CASSQGHGSYNEQFF.